This T cell receptor beta chain comes out of a study of blood T cell repertoires in COVID-19. Across the whole study: Nucleic acid was either cDNA or gDNA, and it came from T cells, B-cell-depleted T cells, or PBMCs.

This clone came up a few times. The V gene's germline CDR1 is SGHTA and CDR2 FQGNSA. Trimming removed 4 bases from V and 3 bases from J, with 15 bases in between. CDR3 length equals 15 residues. Clones were sequenced by immunoSEQ multiplex PCR, and TCRdb holds only the in-frame ones, with some missing. The data show fewer than 45,000 clones, with about 89% seen just once and over 9.5% held by the top ten. Material: peripheral blood. The receptor comes from an elderly man with active COVID-19. The V and J genes are TRBV7-2 and TRBJ1-2, with D unclear. In nucleotides, the CDR3 is TGTGCCAGCAGCTCCGGGGAAGGGTTGCACTATGGCTACACCTTC. Amino acid sequence: CASSSGEGLHYGYTF.